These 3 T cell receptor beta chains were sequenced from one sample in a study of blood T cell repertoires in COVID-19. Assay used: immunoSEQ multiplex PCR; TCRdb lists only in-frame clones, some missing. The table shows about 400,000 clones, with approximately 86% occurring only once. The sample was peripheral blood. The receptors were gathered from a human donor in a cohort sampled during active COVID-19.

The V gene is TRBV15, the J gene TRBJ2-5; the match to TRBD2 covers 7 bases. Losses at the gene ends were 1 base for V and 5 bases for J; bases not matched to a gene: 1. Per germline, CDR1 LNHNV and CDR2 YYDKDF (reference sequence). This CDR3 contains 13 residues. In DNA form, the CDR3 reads TGTGCCACCAGCAGAGTGGGGGGGGAGACCCAGTACTTC. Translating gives CATSRVGGETQYF. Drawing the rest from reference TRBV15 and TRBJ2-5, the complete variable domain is DAMVIQNPRYQVTQFGKPVTLSCSQTLNHNVMYWYQQKSSQAPKLLFHYYDKDFNNEADTPDNFQSRRPNTSFCFLDIRSPGLGDTAMYLCATSRVGGETQYFGPGTRLLVL.

The CDR3 sequence: CASSPIPTRGPQHF. The DNA of the CDR3 is TGTGCCAGCAGTCCGATCCCGACCCGAGGGCCCCAGCATTTT. This chain uses TRBV27 with TRBJ1-5; no clear D. CDR3 size: 14 residues. Germline V CDR1 and CDR2: MNHEY, SMNVEV (reference sequence). V lost 5 bases, J lost 9 bases, and 17 bases lay in between.

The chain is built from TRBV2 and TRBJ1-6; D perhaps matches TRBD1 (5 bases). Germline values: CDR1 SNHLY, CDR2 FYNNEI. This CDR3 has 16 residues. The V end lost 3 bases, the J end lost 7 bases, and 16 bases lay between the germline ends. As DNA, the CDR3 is TGTGCCAGCAGTGACCGGGGACTGGGGATAAATTCACCCCTCCACTTT. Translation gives CASSDRGLGINSPLHF.